This T cell receptor (beta chain) was documented in a study of cytomegalovirus exposure and HLA in healthy donors. Study-wide findings and caveats: Versus the approximately 720-donor mean, an Asian-associated ancestry cluster reportedly showed fewer N-insertions in a later analysis. Rarity characterized most TCR sequences, yet some public TCRs appeared in many donors.

The CDR3 consists of 20 residues. On this clone: What it binds is not known.

The PCR employed 60 Vbeta primers together with 13 Jbeta primers. The data were produced by immunoSEQ multiplex PCR, yet TCRdb's version contains in-frame clones alone and is incomplete. The data hold 140,000 or so clones, with less than 85% observed a single time. This chain uses TRBV12-2 with TRBJ2-1; TRBD2, as called in the table, went unchecked against the DNA. TRBV12-2 is a listed pseudogene. The clonotype was recovered from a man aged 40-49 years in good health and CMV-seronegative. The specimen sequenced was PBMCs. This CDR3 is CASRSLKGGLAGEGLNEQFF. The CDR3 nucleotides are TGTGCAAGTCGCTCCCTAAAGGGGGGACTAGCGGGAGAGGGGCTCAATGAGCAGTTCTTC.